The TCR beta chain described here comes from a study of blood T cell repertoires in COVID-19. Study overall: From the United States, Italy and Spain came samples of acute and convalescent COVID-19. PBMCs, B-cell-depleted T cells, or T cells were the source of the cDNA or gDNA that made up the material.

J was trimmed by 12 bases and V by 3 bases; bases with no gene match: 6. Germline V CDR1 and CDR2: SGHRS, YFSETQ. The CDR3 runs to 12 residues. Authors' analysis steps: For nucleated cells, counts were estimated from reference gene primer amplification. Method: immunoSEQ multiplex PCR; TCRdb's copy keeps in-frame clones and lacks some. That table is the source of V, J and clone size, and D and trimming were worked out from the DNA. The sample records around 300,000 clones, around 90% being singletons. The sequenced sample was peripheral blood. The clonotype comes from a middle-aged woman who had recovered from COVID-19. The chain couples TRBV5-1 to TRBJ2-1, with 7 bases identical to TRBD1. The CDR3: CASSYGQAGQFF. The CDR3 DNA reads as TGCGCCAGCAGCTATGGACAGGCGGGGCAGTTCTTC.